This TCR beta chain emerged from a study of shared clonotypes between healthy human individuals. General study results and limits: A reduction in generation probabilities was seen for non-shared clonotypes relative to those shared by all four donors. Depth was large, yet rarefaction showed that sorted-subset sequencing was incomplete. Among a few donors, approximately 5% of naive CD4 clonotypes were found in common.

Some clones are missing from TCRdb's copy, which holds only in-frame ones; the method was immunoSEQ multiplex PCR. The table shows about 700,000 clones, with around two thirds occurring only once. In this sample, this clone turned up a few times. Antigen: not known. Material for sequencing was memory CD4+ T cells sorted from blood. As to subset: CD45RA-negative fraction. This receptor was obtained from a woman in her 30s in good health.

This CDR3 is CASSLAGDTPYEQYF. CDR3 DNA sequence: TGCGCCAGCAGCTTGGCTGGGGACACCCCCTACGAGCAGTACTTC. The chain carries TRBV5-1 and TRBJ2-7; perhaps TRBD1 as D (6 bases). V lost 0 bases and J 2 bases, leaving 12 bases between the germline ends. CDR1 is SGHRS, CDR2 YFSETQ, per germline. CDR3 length: 15 amino acids.